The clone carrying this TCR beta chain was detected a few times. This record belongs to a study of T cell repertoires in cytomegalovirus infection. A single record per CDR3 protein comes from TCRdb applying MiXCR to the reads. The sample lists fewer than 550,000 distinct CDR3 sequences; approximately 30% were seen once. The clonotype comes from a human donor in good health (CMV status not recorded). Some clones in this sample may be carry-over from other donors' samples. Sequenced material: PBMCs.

The DNA for the CDR3 is TGTGCCAGCAGCACCGGGACCAACCTTTACAATGAGCAGTTCTTC. Residues: CASSTGTNLYNEQFF. The chain joins TRBV7-7 to TRBJ2-1; D may match TRBD1 or TRBD2 (5 bases each). Germline V gene data show CDR1 as SSHAT and CDR2 as FNYEAQ (reference sequence). V dropped 5 bases and J dropped 4 bases, with 15 bases sitting between them. The CDR3 contains 15 residues.